Below, 11 T cell receptor beta chains from the same sample are listed, as sequenced in a study of graft-versus-host responses after intestinal transplantation. The repertoire was sequenced with immunoSEQ multiplex PCR; TCRdb's copy has only in-frame clones and lacks some. The sample lists about 64,000 clones, just under 95% occurring once. The material sequenced was bone marrow, taken roughly 110 weeks after intestinal transplantation. The receptors originated from a human patient who received an intestinal transplant, so some T cells may come from the graft donor.

By share, this clone ranks as medium-sized. One end of the junction is discordant with germline, which a read error may explain. This chain links TRBV20-1 with TRBJ2-2; no reliable D call. Per germline, CDR1 DFQATT and CDR2 SNEGSKA (reference sequence). This CDR3 contains 11 residues. CDR3 sequence: CSSSYAGELFF. DNA for the CDR3: TGCAGTTCTAGTTATGCCGGGGAGCTGTTTTTT.

The chain joins TRBV7-9 to TRBJ2-1; D gene ambiguous. The length of the CDR3 is 15 residues. V was pared by 6 bases and J by 0 bases, with 12 bases between. Germline CDR1 SEHNR, CDR2 FQNEAQ (reference sequence). The CDR3 region is CASSPPTGSYNEQFF. CDR3 coding DNA: TGTGCCAGCAGTCCCCCGACTGGCTCCTACAATGAGCAGTTCTTC.

The chain recombines TRBV4-1 with TRBJ1-1; D gene ambiguous. CDR1 and CDR2 (germline): MGHRA, YSYEKL. V was clipped by 0 bases and J by 2 bases, with 10 bases between them. The length of the CDR3 is 15 residues. The CDR3 sequence: CASSQDWAGNTEAFF. Here the CDR3 DNA reads TGCGCCAGCAGCCAAGATTGGGCAGGAAACACTGAAGCTTTCTTT.

This chain links TRBV6-1 with TRBJ1-2; D possibly corresponds to TRBD1 (5 bases). The V end was cut by 6 bases, the J end by 3 bases, with 11 bases between. The CDR3 is 13 amino acids. Germline V gene lookup returns CDR1 MNHNS and CDR2 SASEGT. The CDR3 loop is CASRGPGDYGYTF. DNA of the CDR3: TGTGCCAGCAGGGGACCGGGTGACTATGGCTACACCTTC.

The rearrangement uses TRBV10-3 and TRBJ1-6, with D possibly matching TRBD1 (5 bases). V lost 0 bases to trimming and J lost 7 bases, with 19 bases between them. CDR3 length: 18 residues. Germline lookup yields CDR1 ENHRY and CDR2 SYGVKD. Here the CDR3 reads CAISESKQGTARNSPLHF. CDR3 bases: TGTGCCATCAGTGAGTCGAAGCAGGGAACGGCAAGGAATTCACCCCTCCACTTT.

The chain joins TRBV6-1 to TRBJ2-7, with 14 bases fitting TRBD2. The J segment lost 4 bases and the V segment lost 5 bases, leaving 1 base of the junction unmatched. Germline assignment: CDR1 MNHNS and CDR2 SASEGT. The CDR3 sequence is 14 residues long. The CDR3 here is CASSRTSGGYEQYF. CDR3 nucleotide sequence: TGTGCCAGCAGTAGGACTAGCGGGGGGTACGAGCAGTACTTC.

The chain recombines TRBV5-1 with TRBJ1-1; D may be TRBD1 (5 bases). The CDR3 runs 14 residues. V lost 0 bases to trimming and J lost 1 base, with 7 bases between them. The V gene's germline CDR1 is SGHRS and CDR2 YFSETQ. As DNA, the CDR3 is TGCGCCAGCAGCTTGGCAGGGTCGAACACTGAAGCTTTCTTT. Translating gives CASSLAGSNTEAFF.

J is TRBJ2-5 and V is TRBV14, with 10 bases identical to TRBD2. The CDR3 is made up of 16 amino acids. V dropped 1 base and J dropped 1; count of bases not matched to a gene: 3. Germline values: CDR1 SGHDN, CDR2 FVKESK. CDR3 nucleotide sequence: TGTGCCAGCAGCCAAGGGGGACTAGCGAGCCAAGAGACCCAGTACTTC. Its protein product is CASSQGGLASQETQYF.

The chain couples TRBV18 to TRBJ1-5, with 9 bases fitting TRBD1. CDR1 is KGHSH and CDR2 is LQKENI in the germline V gene. CDR3 length: 14 residues. The junction had 2 bases not matched to a gene; V was cut back by 3 bases and J by 5 bases. CDR3 sequence (DNA): TGTGCCAGCTCACCGGGACAGGGAGATCAGCCCCAGCATTTT. Amino acids: CASSPGQGDQPQHF.

The chain links TRBV4-1 to TRBJ2-5, with TRBD2 identical over 12 bases. Per germline, CDR1 MGHRA and CDR2 YSYEKL. This CDR3 is built from 15 residues. Trimming cost V 3 bases and J 3 bases; bases outside gene matches: 2. The CDR3 DNA reads as TGCGCCAGCAGCCATCTAGCGGGAGGGAAAGAGACCCAGTACTTC. This translates into CASSHLAGGKETQYF.

The rearrangement joins TRBV30 to TRBJ1-5; D not resolved. Per the germline V gene, CDR1 is GTSNPN and CDR2 is SVGIG (reference sequence). V shed 0 bases and J shed 6 bases, with 12 bases lying between them. This CDR3 region has 14 residues. This chain's CDR3 is CAWSVARCGQPQHF. The CDR3 DNA follows: TGTGCCTGGAGTGTGGCCCGTTGCGGTCAGCCCCAGCATTTT.